This TCR beta chain was retrieved from a study of regulatory T cells in long-lasting Graves disease. This clonotype was seen a handful of times. Its antigen is unknown. Time point noted: persistent/refractory GD, antithyroid drugs over 5 years with positive TRAb. With RNA extracted from PBMCs as input, the TCR library was made. Diagnosing Graves' disease relied on the American Thyroid Association guidelines. Investigators prepared the TCR beta libraries by applying iRepertoire HTBI primers and Arm-PCR of CDR3 regions. MiXCR, run by TCRdb on the multiplex PCR reads, gives a single entry per CDR3 protein. The sample contains approximately 500,000 distinct CDR3 sequences, 20% to 25% of which appear only once. The study, taken as a whole, reports: Newly diagnosed patients had higher TCR diversity than persistent Graves' patients did.

The CDR3 loop spans 15 amino acids. Trimming stripped 5 bases from V and 7 bases from J, with 20 bases between. In germline, CDR1 is SGHNT, CDR2 YENEEA. The clonotype was recovered from a female donor with Graves disease. The sample here was peripheral blood mononuclear cells (PBMCs), taken when the disease was refractory, from a patient treated with antithyroid drugs. The chain links TRBV11-3 to TRBJ1-2, with D possibly matching TRBD1 (6 bases). The CDR3 bases are TGTGCCAGCAGCATTGGTTCGGGGGCAGGTAGTGGCTACACCTTC. Its protein is CASSIGSGAGSGYTF. Looking up the rest from reference TRBV11-3 and TRBJ1-2 gives the full variable domain: EAGVVQSPRYKIIEKKQPVAFWCNPISGHNTLYWYLQNLGQGPELLIRYENEEAVDDSQLPKDRFSAERLKGVDSTLKIQPAELGDSAVYLCASSIGSGAGSGYTFGSGTRLTVV.